This TCR beta chain was recovered during a study of TIL therapy for anti-PD-1-resistant metastatic lung cancer. The germline V and J ends were trimmed by 1 base and 4 bases, with 12 bases remaining between them. Germline CDR1 SSHAT, CDR2 FNYEAQ (reference sequence). The CDR3 is 15 residues long. Sequencing used immunoSEQ v3. Repertoires were generated with immunoSEQ multiplex PCR, while TCRdb's copy carries only in-frame clones and drops some. The table has just over 25,000 clones, roughly 72% seen once. The time point here: pre-treatment sample, taken before nivolumab and TIL therapy. Tumor tissue came from excised metastases, mostly pleural nodules or supraclavicular lymph nodes. Tumors were harvested before any PD-1/PD-L1 blockade. Stage 4 NSCLC adults joined between 2017 and 2020. Study-level findings and limits: Many TIL product clones were absent from baseline tumor, suggesting clonal contraction.

This clone came up once. Its antigen is unidentified. The chain uses TRBV7-7 and TRBJ2-3; D might be TRBD2 (5 bases). This receptor was obtained from a person between 25 and 80 years old with non-small cell lung cancer. Sequencing used tumor tissue, obtained at baseline. The CDR3 DNA sequence: TGTGCCAGCAGCTTAGAGGACTGGGCGTCAGATACGCAGTATTTT. Encoded protein: CASSLEDWASDTQYF.